This T cell receptor (beta chain) derives from a study of blood T cell repertoires in COVID-19. About the research overall: PBMCs, B-cell-depleted T cells, or T cells provided the cDNA or gDNA that made up the material.

Authors' processing steps: The authors estimated nucleated cell counts from reference gene primer amplification. Here immunoSEQ multiplex PCR was the method, and the copy in TCRdb shows in-frame clones only, minus some. The DNA was the basis for D and trimming; V, J and clone size are from that table. The sample yields about 520,000 clones, roughly 85% seen once. V gave up 5 bases and J gave up 4 bases, with 11 bases separating them. Per germline, CDR1 MNHEY and CDR2 SVGAGI. CDR3 size: 13 residues. The sample taken for sequencing was peripheral blood. The V and J genes are TRBV6-5 and TRBJ1-1; D gene unclear. The receptor comes from a human donor in a cohort sampled during active COVID-19. The CDR3 DNA reads TGTGCCAGCAGTCCTAATTTTGGCACTGAAGCTTTCTTT. Its protein is CASSPNFGTEAFF.